This T cell receptor (beta chain) was obtained from a study of long-term antiretroviral therapy in people with HIV. Overall study context: The oldest specimens predate the 2015 immediate-ART recommendation by about a decade. Study conclusions and caveats: Post-ART, diversity grew, though it stayed under transplant donor control levels. Controls exceeded HIV repertoires in CDR3 length range.

Germline CDR1 and CDR2: WSHSY and SAAADI. The CDR3 consists of 15 residues. V lost 4 bases, J lost 0 bases, and 3 bases stayed unmatched. Sequencing used immunoSEQ v3.0 at survey level. Profiling relied on immunoSEQ multiplex PCR, and the TCRdb table lists in-frame clones only, not all of them. The table lists 15,000 to 20,000 clones, roughly 80% of them singletons. Clinicians in the United States treated all participants with HIV. On this clone: What it binds is unknown.

The sequencing here drew on unsorted PBMCs, taken less than 2.2 years before starting antiretroviral therapy. V is TRBV10-2 and J is TRBJ2-1; TRBD2 matches 7 bases. The sequence was obtained from a young man with HIV. The CDR3 loop is CASSAPGGSYNEQFF. The CDR3, as DNA: TGCGCCAGCAGTGCGCCGGGAGGCTCCTACAATGAGCAGTTCTTC.